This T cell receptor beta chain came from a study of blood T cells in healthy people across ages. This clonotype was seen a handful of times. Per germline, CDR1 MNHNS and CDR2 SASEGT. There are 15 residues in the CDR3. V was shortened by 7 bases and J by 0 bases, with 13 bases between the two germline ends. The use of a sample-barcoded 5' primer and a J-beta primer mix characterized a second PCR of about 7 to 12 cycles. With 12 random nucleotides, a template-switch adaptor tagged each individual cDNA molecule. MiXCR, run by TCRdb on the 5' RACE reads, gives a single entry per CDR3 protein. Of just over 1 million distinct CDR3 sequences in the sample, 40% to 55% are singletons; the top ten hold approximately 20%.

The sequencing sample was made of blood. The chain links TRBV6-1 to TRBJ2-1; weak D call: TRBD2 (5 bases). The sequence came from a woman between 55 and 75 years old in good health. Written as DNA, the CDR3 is TGTGCCAGCAATTCGGAGGCTTACTCCTACAATGAGCAGTTCTTC. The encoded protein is CASNSEAYSYNEQFF.